The 15 T cell receptor beta chains below come from one sample, sequenced in a study of cytomegalovirus exposure and HLA in healthy donors. The PCR used 60 Vbeta and 13 Jbeta primers. Generated by immunoSEQ multiplex PCR, the TCRdb table keeps only in-frame clones and is missing some. The sample has fewer than 250,000 clones; 82% are singletons. The sequenced sample was PBMCs. Source of these receptors: a man aged 40-49 years in good health and CMV-seropositive.

The chain couples TRBV25-1 to TRBJ2-2; no definite D call. In germline, CDR1 is MGHDK, CDR2 SYGVNS. CDR3 size: 13 residues. The V end was cut by 2 bases, the J end by 6 bases, with 7 bases between. DNA of the CDR3: TGTGCCAGCAGTGAAAGTATAGCCGGGGAGCTGTTTTTT. Its translation is CASSESIAGELFF.

The genes are TRBV6-6 and TRBJ1-4, with D tentatively TRBD1 (6 bases). The CDR3 totals 14 residues. V lost 6 bases, J lost 4 bases, and 12 bases lay in between. Germline CDR1 is MNHNY and CDR2 is SVGAGI (reference sequence). Here the CDR3 DNA reads TGTGCCAGCAGCCCGACAGGCTTTAATGAAAAACTGTTTTTT. Translation gives CASSPTGFNEKLFF.

The chain combines TRBV7-6 with TRBJ2-7; 8 nucleotides align to TRBD2. Unmatched junction bases numbered 5, after V lost 1 base and J lost 3 bases. Germline assignment: CDR1 SGHVS and CDR2 FNYEAQ. The CDR3 is 15 residues long. CDR3 residues: CASSLVSTSGYEQYF. CDR3 bases: TGTGCCAGCAGCTTAGTTAGCACTAGCGGCTACGAGCAGTACTTC.

The chain has TRBV7-2 and TRBJ1-2, with D maybe TRBD1 (6 bases). Germline values: CDR1 SGHTA, CDR2 FQGNSA. V shed 2 bases and J shed 5 bases, with 15 bases lying between them. The CDR3 totals 15 residues. CDR3 coding DNA: TGTGCCAGCAGCTTATCTACAGGGACGGGTTATGGCTACACCTTC. Protein product: CASSLSTGTGYGYTF.

V and J are TRBV7-8 and TRBJ2-5; D is uncertain. Germline CDR1 and CDR2: SGHVS and FQNEAQ. Trimming took off 4 bases at V and 5 bases at J, with 11 bases between the two ends. The CDR3 is made up of 13 amino acids. The CDR3 DNA is TGTGCCAGCAGCTCCCCTGGAGAGGAGACCCAGTACTTC. This codes for CASSSPGEETQYF.

The sample holds a few counts of this clone. The chain links TRBV13 to TRBJ1-2; D unresolved. V lost 4 bases and J 3 bases, leaving 9 bases between the germline ends. This CDR3 region has 13 residues. The V gene's germline CDR1 is PRHDT and CDR2 FYEKMQ (reference sequence). CDR3 region: CASSSGGHYGYTF. The CDR3 region has the DNA TGTGCCAGCAGCTCCGGTGGGCACTATGGCTACACCTTC.

J is TRBJ2-1 and V is TRBV6-4, with 9 bases lining up with TRBD2. The CDR3 is made up of 15 amino acids. The V gene end was trimmed by 0 bases and the J gene end by 4 bases; junction bases not matched to a gene: 1. Germline V gene sequence: CDR1 MRHNA, CDR2 SNTAGT. DNA of the CDR3: TGTGCCAGCAGTGACTCTAGCGGGAGTTACAATGAGCAGTTCTTC. Protein: CASSDSSGSYNEQFF.

Details on this clone: Germline and junction disagree at one end, which may indicate a read error. V usage is TRBV2 and J usage is TRBJ1-6; 11 positions match TRBD1. This CDR3 region has 15 residues. From germline, CDR1 is SNHLY and CDR2 FYNNEI. This CDR3 reads CASSRDRGINPPLHF. CDR3 DNA sequence: TGTGCCAGCAGTAGGGACAGGGGGATTAATCCACCCCTCCACTTT.

The sample holds one count of this clone. The chain has TRBV30 and TRBJ2-7, with TRBD2 matching over 9 bases. Germline CDR1 is GTSNPN and CDR2 is SVGIG (reference sequence). The CDR3 runs 14 residues. J was trimmed by 3 bases and V by 5 bases; bases with no gene match: 8. The CDR3 here is CAWGRTSDLYEQYV. In nucleotides, the CDR3 is TGTGCCTGGGGTAGGACTAGCGACCTCTACGAGCAGTACGTC.

V and J are TRBV18 and TRBJ2-7; 9 bases are a match to TRBD1. CDR1 is KGHSH, CDR2 LQKENI, per germline. J gave up 3 bases and V 1 base, and 7 bases lay outside the gene matches. The CDR3 extends over 16 amino acids. CDR3 nucleotides: TGTGCCAGCTCACCACGGGGTAAGGACAGGGGCTACGAGCAGTACTTC. It specifies CASSPRGKDRGYEQYF.

This rearrangement joins TRBV7-2 to TRBJ2-5, with 8 bases matching TRBD2. The CDR3 is 15 amino acids. J was trimmed by 1 base and V by 2 bases; bases with no gene match: 3. From germline, CDR1 is SGHTA and CDR2 FQGNSA. CDR3 loop: CASSLQTSVQETQYF. The CDR3 bases are TGTGCCAGCAGCTTACAGACTAGCGTCCAAGAGACCCAGTACTTC.

V gene TRBV4-1 combines with J gene TRBJ2-1; the D gene is possibly TRBD1 (6 bases). The germline V and J ends were trimmed by 4 bases and 2 bases, with 12 bases remaining between them. Germline-derived CDR1 and CDR2 are MGHRA and YSYEKL. The CDR3 spans 15 residues. In DNA form, the CDR3 reads TGCGCCAGCAGCCTCTCGACAGGAACCTACAATGAGCAGTTCTTC. This sequence encodes CASSLSTGTYNEQFF.

This clone was detected only once. This chain joins TRBV5-1 and TRBJ2-7; D may be TRBD2 (5 bases). Trimming pared 4 bases from V and 5 bases from J, leaving 16 bases between. This CDR3 spans 14 amino acids. From germline, CDR1 is SGHRS and CDR2 YFSETQ. The CDR3: CASSTIDPEDEQYF. CDR3 DNA sequence: TGCGCCAGCAGCACCATAGACCCGGAGGACGAGCAGTACTTC.

The V and J genes are TRBV5-1 and TRBJ2-7, with a tentative D call TRBD1 (6 bases). The germline V and J ends were trimmed by 0 bases and 6 bases, with 13 bases remaining between them. Per the germline V gene, CDR1 is SGHRS and CDR2 is YFSETQ. CDR3 size: 14 residues. The CDR3 sequence is CASSLGVGAIEQYV. CDR3 bases: TGCGCCAGCAGCTTGGGGGTGGGGGCTATCGAGCAGTACGTC.

The genes are TRBV12-5 and TRBJ1-1; the D gene is possibly TRBD1 (6 bases). Germline CDR1 and CDR2: LGHNT and FRNRAP. The length of the CDR3 is 14 residues. Trimming took off 4 bases at V and 7 bases at J, with 16 bases between the two ends. CDR3 sequence: CASGSAQGKVEAFF. The CDR3 bases are TGTGCTAGTGGTTCGGCACAGGGAAAGGTTGAAGCTTTCTTT.